This TCR beta chain derives from a study of OX40 agonist ivuxolimab in advanced cancers. The V gene's germline CDR1 is LNHDA and CDR2 SQIVND (reference sequence). The CDR3 covers 13 residues. Trimming cost V 10 bases and J 6 bases; bases outside gene matches: 6. Profiling relied on immunoSEQ multiplex PCR, and the TCRdb table lists in-frame clones only, not all of them. The top ten hold about 0.55% of the sample, which has about 120,000 clones, over 75% seen once. The chain links TRBV19 to TRBJ2-3; 11 bases are a match to TRBD2. The sequence came from an adult with an advanced solid tumor such as melanoma, head and neck, liver or kidney cancer. The specimen was CD4+ or CD8+ T cells sorted from blood, collected in a trial of the OX40 agonist ivuxolimab. This CDR3 reads CATTSGGRDTQYF. The DNA for the CDR3 is TGTGCCACTACTAGCGGGGGTAGGGATACGCAGTATTTT.